Given below is one T cell receptor beta chain in context. Its cognate antigen has yet to be identified. The input lacks base qualities; no much larger clone sits a single base away. Each collaborating institution followed its own protocols to collect whole blood in K2EDTA tubes. For TCRbeta analysis, collaborator samples were shipped as frozen whole blood, as isolated PBMCs, or as DNA extracted from either sample type. TCRbeta CDR3 regions were amplified from genomic DNA by means of the immunoSEQ Assay, a bias-controlled multiplex PCR. Regarding the original processing steps: Nucleated cell counts per sample were estimated from amplification of reference gene primers within the assay. To quantify the absolute abundance of each unique TCRbeta CDR3 rearrangement, sequence reads were collapsed and filtered. For each sample, productive Simpson clonality was calculated by taking the square root of Simpson's diversity index across productive rearrangements. Held by TCRdb, this immuneACCESS table contains in-frame sequences only and omits some clones. Under half of the omission traces to an unresolved V gene where checked; the cause of the rest is unknown. V and J calls plus clone size are reproduced from that table; the DNA served to infer D and trimming. This sample is represented by over 40,000 clones; approximately 92% of them were singletons. The ten largest make up about 11% of the sample.

V loses 4 bases, J loses 5 bases, and the germline ends lie 8 bases apart. Based on the germline V gene, the CDR1 and CDR2 sequences are KGHSH and LQKENI. Its CDR3 holds 12 amino acids, cysteine through phenylalanine. The CDR3 DNA has 36 bases and is translated from base 1. The sample is drawn from a study of blood T cell repertoires in COVID-19 (dated by TCRdb to the early 2020s). For the wider study: The collaborator samples originated in the United States, Italy and Spain and spanned the acute and convalescent phases of COVID-19. The repertoires were released in a freely available public database meant as a resource for research on the immune response to SARS-CoV-2. Where available, HLA class I and class II types were taken from metadata supplied by the sample provider and were not determined by assay-based typing. Samples came from the ongoing ImmuneRACE study (first 160 participants) plus 1,254 subjects from 6 global collaborators. The dataset comprised deeply sampled blood TCRbeta repertoires from subjects exposed to, actively infected with, or recovered from COVID-19. Nearly every sample came with metadata listing a de-identified subject ID, COVID-19 status, age in years and sex. The prospective study material was composed of cDNA or gDNA derived from T cells, B-cell-depleted T cells, or PBMCs.

Overall study results and their limits: The amount of clinical and demographic metadata varied by source and participant and was provided uncurated.

The clonotype comes from a human donor in a cohort sampled during active COVID-19. The specimen sequenced was peripheral blood. The chain is made from TRBV18 and TRBJ1-1; no D gene is confidently identified. The DNA sequence is TGTGCCAGCTCACGGGGAGCAACTGAAGCTTTCTTT. Its translation is CASSRGATEAFF.